This passage covers 18 T cell receptor beta chains from one sample sequenced in a study of blood T cell repertoires in COVID-19. Profiling relied on immunoSEQ multiplex PCR, and the TCRdb table lists in-frame clones only, not all of them. The sample consists of 150,000 to 200,000 clones, approximately 80% of them appearing once. The sequencing input was peripheral blood. All receptors derive from a woman older than 75 with acute or convalescent COVID-19.

This sequence joins TRBV9 and TRBJ2-5; D ambiguous. Germline loops: CDR1 SGDLS, CDR2 YYNGEE. The CDR3 runs 15 residues. Deletions cut 0 bases from V and 5 bases from J, with 14 bases between. The CDR3 coding sequence is TGTGCCAGCAGCGTAGGTGGCGGCTATTCGGAGACCCAGTACTTC. Amino acid sequence: CASSVGGGYSETQYF.

CDR3 protein: CASSIEARATRSPLHF. CDR3 coding DNA: TGTGCCAGTAGTATAGAGGCCAGGGCTACGAGATCACCCCTCCACTTT. The chain uses TRBV19 and TRBJ1-6, with D possibly matching TRBD1 (5 bases). CDR3 length: 16 amino acids. Germline V gives CDR1 LNHDA, CDR2 SQIVND (reference sequence). V was shortened by 0 bases and J by 10 bases, with 16 bases between the two germline ends. Filled out from reference TRBV19 and TRBJ1-6, the complete variable domain reads DGGITQSPKYLFRKEGQNVTLSCEQNLNHDAMYWYRQDPGQGLRLIYYSQIVNDFQKGDIAEGYSVSREKKESFPLTVTSAQKNPTAFYLCASSIEARATRSPLHFGNGTRLTVT.

This sequence joins TRBV19 and TRBJ2-1; tentatively, D is TRBD2 (6 bases). There are 15 residues in the CDR3. V lost 1 base, J lost 9 bases, and 16 bases lay in between. CDR1 and CDR2 from the germline V gene are LNHDA and SQIVND (reference sequence). CDR3 in amino acids: CASSIGAGYRGEQFF. The CDR3 region has the DNA TGTGCCAGTAGTATAGGGGCGGGGTACAGAGGTGAGCAGTTCTTC. Based on the CDR3 plus reference TRBV19 and TRBJ2-1, the full variable domain is DGGITQSPKYLFRKEGQNVTLSCEQNLNHDAMYWYRQDPGQGLRLIYYSQIVNDFQKGDIAEGYSVSREKKESFPLTVTSAQKNPTAFYLCASSIGAGYRGEQFFGPGTRLTVL.

The chain links TRBV4-1 to TRBJ2-7; D perhaps matches TRBD2 (5 bases). The V end was cut by 1 base, the J end by 4 bases, with 8 bases between. The CDR3 is made up of 13 amino acids. Germline CDR1 reads MGHRA; CDR2 reads YSYEKL. The CDR3 protein is CASSQVRAYEQYF. CDR3 DNA: TGCGCCAGCAGCCAAGTGAGGGCGTACGAGCAGTACTTC.

The J gene is TRBJ2-2, the V gene TRBV10-3; D is unclear. V was cut by 3 bases and J by 6 bases, with 11 bases left in between. The CDR3 is 14 amino acids. The germline CDR1 and CDR2 sequences are ENHRY and SYGVKD. The CDR3 DNA is TGTGCCATCAGTGAATTAGAGAGAGCCGGGGAGCTGTTTTTT. It is translated as CAISELERAGELFF.

The chain links TRBV2 to TRBJ1-5; weak D call: TRBD1 (5 bases). V lost 7 bases and J lost 6, with 16 bases in between. CDR3 length: 14 amino acids. Germline lookup yields CDR1 SNHLY and CDR2 FYNNEI. The CDR3: CASNRQQAAQPQHF. As DNA, the CDR3 is TGTGCCAGCAATAGACAGCAGGCGGCTCAGCCCCAGCATTTT.

The V call is TRBV7-9, the J call TRBJ2-1, with 11 bases matching TRBD2. The CDR3 length is 16 residues. V shed 4 bases and J 7 bases; nucleotides not matched to a gene: 9. Per germline, CDR1 SEHNR and CDR2 FQNEAQ (reference sequence). Here the CDR3 reads CASSSSPTSGMNEQFF. In nucleotides, the CDR3 is TGTGCCAGCAGCTCGAGCCCGACTAGCGGGATGAATGAGCAGTTCTTC.

This chain joins TRBV20-1 and TRBJ1-1; tentatively, D is TRBD1 (6 bases). The CDR3 spans 11 residues. Germline-derived CDR1 and CDR2 are DFQATT and SNEGSKA (reference sequence). CDR3 sequence reads: CSAGVDTEAFF. The CDR3 DNA sequence: TGCAGCGCAGGGGTCGACACTGAAGCTTTCTTT.

The chain recombines TRBV7-8 with TRBJ2-1, with 10 bases aligning to TRBD2. Trimming took 4 bases from V and 6 from J; bases not matched to a gene: 6. Germline V gene sequence: CDR1 SGHVS, CDR2 FQNEAQ. CDR3 length equals 15 residues. CDR3 coding DNA: TGTGCCAGCAGCTCACCGGGACTAGCGTCCAATGAGCAGTTCTTC. Amino acid sequence: CASSSPGLASNEQFF.

The chain uses TRBV11-2 and TRBJ1-1; no reliable D call. This CDR3 is 14 amino acids long. The germline CDR1 and CDR2 sequences are SGHAT and FQNNGV. The germline V and J ends were trimmed by 5 bases and 7 bases, with 17 bases remaining between them. The CDR3 here is CASSIIFPPLEAFF. CDR3 DNA: TGTGCCAGCAGCATTATCTTTCCCCCCCTTGAAGCTTTCTTT.

This chain joins TRBV10-1 and TRBJ2-7; D remains ambiguous. CDR3 length equals 11 residues. Germline CDR1 and CDR2: WNHNN and SYGVQD (reference sequence). V lost 6 bases and J lost 4, with 7 bases in between. The DNA of the CDR3 is TGCGCCAGCAGATCTATTTACGAGCAGTACTTC. Encoded protein: CASRSIYEQYF.

The chain carries TRBV7-9 and TRBJ2-5, with 9 positions matching TRBD2. Germline-derived CDR1 and CDR2 are SEHNR and FQNEAQ (reference sequence). With V trimmed by 2 bases and J by 2 bases, 9 bases remained unmatched. The length of the CDR3 is 17 residues. For the CDR3, the DNA is TGTGCCAGCAGCTTATTAATTGCTAGCGGGATGCAAGAGACCCAGTACTTC. Its translation: CASSLLIASGMQETQYF.

The rearrangement uses TRBV2 and TRBJ2-2; 10 nucleotides line up with TRBD2. Germline assignment: CDR1 SNHLY and CDR2 FYNNEI. This CDR3 has 17 residues. The J segment lost 0 bases and the V segment lost 7 bases, leaving 8 bases of the junction unmatched. CDR3 nucleotides: TGTGCCAGCAAGGGGGGTAGCGGGAGGCCGAACACCGGGGAGCTGTTTTTT. Encoded protein: CASKGGSGRPNTGELFF.

The rearrangement uses TRBV20-1 and TRBJ1-1; a weak D match, TRBD1 (6 bases). Germline CDR1 reads DFQATT; CDR2 reads SNEGSKA (reference sequence). V was clipped by 3 bases and J by 0 bases, with 8 bases between them. This CDR3 is 13 amino acids long. The chain's CDR3 is CSASTGMNTEAFF. In nucleotides, the CDR3 is TGCAGTGCTAGTACAGGGATGAACACTGAAGCTTTCTTT.

Here the CDR3 reads CASSPQGAHTEAFF. In nucleotides, the CDR3 is TGTGCCAGCAGCCCCCAGGGGGCACACACTGAAGCTTTCTTT. The rearrangement links TRBV7-9 to TRBJ1-1; 8 bases align to TRBD1. Unmatched junction bases numbered 5, after V lost 5 bases and J lost 3 bases. CDR3 length: 14 residues. Germline lookup yields CDR1 SEHNR and CDR2 FQNEAQ (reference sequence).

This clone is a singleton in its sample. The chain has TRBV9 and TRBJ2-1; 12 bases are a match to TRBD2. CDR1 is SGDLS and CDR2 is YYNGEE in the germline V gene. The CDR3 spans 16 residues. Trimming at V came to 3 bases and at J to 7 bases, leaving 8 bases not matched to a gene. The CDR3 DNA reads as TGTGCCAGCAGCGCCCCATGGACTAGCGGGAAGAATGAGCAGTTCTTC. This sequence encodes CASSAPWTSGKNEQFF.

The gene calls are TRBV5-6 and TRBJ2-1; 9 nucleotides align to TRBD2. Trimming took 0 bases from V and 5 from J; bases not matched to a gene: 6. The CDR3 loop spans 16 amino acids. CDR1 is SGHDT, CDR2 YYEEEE, per germline. The DNA for the CDR3 is TGTGCCAGCAGCTTGGAAGGTAGCGGGAGCCACAATGAGCAGTTCTTC. This codes for CASSLEGSGSHNEQFF.

The gene calls are TRBV7-9 and TRBJ1-5; D is unresolved. The CDR3 covers 14 residues. Per germline, CDR1 SEHNR and CDR2 FQNEAQ (reference sequence). Trimming took 4 bases from V and 1 from J, leaving 8 bases between them. This CDR3 is CASSSLISNQPQHF. CDR3 bases: TGTGCCAGCAGCTCCCTTATAAGCAATCAGCCCCAGCATTTT.